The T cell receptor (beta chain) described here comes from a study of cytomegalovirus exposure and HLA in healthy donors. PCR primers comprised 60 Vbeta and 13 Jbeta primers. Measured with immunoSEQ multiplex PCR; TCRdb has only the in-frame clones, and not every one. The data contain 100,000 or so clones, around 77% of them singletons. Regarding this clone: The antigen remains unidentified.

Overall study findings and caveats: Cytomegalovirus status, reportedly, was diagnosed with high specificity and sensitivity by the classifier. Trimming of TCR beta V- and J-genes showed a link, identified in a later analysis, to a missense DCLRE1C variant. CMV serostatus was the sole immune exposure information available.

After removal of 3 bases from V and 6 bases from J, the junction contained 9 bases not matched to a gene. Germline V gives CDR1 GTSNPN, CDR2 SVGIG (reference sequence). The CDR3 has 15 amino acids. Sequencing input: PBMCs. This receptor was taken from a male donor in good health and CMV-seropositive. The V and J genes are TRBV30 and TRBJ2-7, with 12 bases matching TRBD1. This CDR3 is CAWRLTGTGGGEQYF. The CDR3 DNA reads TGTGCCTGGAGGCTCACCGGGACAGGGGGCGGCGAGCAGTACTTC.